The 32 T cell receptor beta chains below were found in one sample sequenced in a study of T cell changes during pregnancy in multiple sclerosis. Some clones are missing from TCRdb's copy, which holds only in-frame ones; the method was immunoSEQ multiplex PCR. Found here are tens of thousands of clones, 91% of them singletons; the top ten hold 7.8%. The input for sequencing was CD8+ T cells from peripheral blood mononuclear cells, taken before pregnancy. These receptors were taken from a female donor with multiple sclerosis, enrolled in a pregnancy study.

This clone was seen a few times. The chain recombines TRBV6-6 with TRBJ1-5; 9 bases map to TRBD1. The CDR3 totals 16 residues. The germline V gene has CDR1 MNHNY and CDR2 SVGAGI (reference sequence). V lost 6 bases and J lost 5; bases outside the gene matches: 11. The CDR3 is CASSSTGTGIYQPQHF. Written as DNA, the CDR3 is TGTGCCAGCAGCAGTACCGGGACAGGGATATATCAGCCCCAGCATTTT.

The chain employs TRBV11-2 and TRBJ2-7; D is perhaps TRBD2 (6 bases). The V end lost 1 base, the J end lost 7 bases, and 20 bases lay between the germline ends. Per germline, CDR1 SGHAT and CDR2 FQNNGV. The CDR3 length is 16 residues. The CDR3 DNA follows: TGTGCCAGCAGCTTAGGGGTGGGACTTAGGACGTATGAGCAGTACTTC. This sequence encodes CASSLGVGLRTYEQYF.

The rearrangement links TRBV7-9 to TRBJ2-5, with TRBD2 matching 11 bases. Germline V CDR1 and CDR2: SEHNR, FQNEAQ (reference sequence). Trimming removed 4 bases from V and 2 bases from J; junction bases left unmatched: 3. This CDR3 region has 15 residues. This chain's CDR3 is CASSSGLAVQETQYF. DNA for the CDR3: TGTGCCAGCAGCTCGGGACTAGCGGTTCAAGAGACCCAGTACTTC.

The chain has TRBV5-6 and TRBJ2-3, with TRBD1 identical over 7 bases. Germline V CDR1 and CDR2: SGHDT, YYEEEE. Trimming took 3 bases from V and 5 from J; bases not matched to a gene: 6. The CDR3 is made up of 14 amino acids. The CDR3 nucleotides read TGTGCCAGCAGCTCGGGACAGTTGGTAGATACGCAGTATTTT. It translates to CASSSGQLVDTQYF.

This CDR3 reads CARQTDRAGGEQYF. For the CDR3, the DNA is TGTGCCAGACAGACGGATCGGGCCGGGGGGGAGCAGTACTTC. J is TRBJ2-7 and V is TRBV2, with 7 bases matching TRBD2. The CDR3 is made up of 14 amino acids. With 9 bases clipped from V and 7 bases from J, the junction kept 15 bases outside the gene matches. The germline V gene has CDR1 SNHLY and CDR2 FYNNEI.

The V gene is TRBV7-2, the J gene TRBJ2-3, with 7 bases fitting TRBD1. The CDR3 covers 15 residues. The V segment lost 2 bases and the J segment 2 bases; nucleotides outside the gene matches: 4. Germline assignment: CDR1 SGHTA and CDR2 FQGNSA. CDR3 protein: CASSLWGQSTDTQYF. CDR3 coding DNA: TGTGCCAGCAGCTTATGGGGACAGTCCACAGATACGCAGTATTTT.

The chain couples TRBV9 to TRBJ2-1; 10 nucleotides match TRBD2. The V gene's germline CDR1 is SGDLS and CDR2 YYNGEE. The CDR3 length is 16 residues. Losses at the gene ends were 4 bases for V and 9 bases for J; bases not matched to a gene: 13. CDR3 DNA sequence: TGTGCCAGCAGCCCCCTTAGGCTAGCGGGAGAAACTGAGCAGTTCTTC. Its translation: CASSPLRLAGETEQFF.

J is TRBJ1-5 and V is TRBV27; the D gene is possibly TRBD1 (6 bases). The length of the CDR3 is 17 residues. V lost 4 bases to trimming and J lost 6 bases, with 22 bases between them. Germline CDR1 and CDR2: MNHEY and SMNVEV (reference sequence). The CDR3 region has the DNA TGTGCCAGCAGTTCCCGATTGGGTGGGGAAGGGGGTCAGCCCCAGCATTTT. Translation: CASSSRLGGEGGQPQHF.

The CDR3 is CASSLTGGGSSSYNEQFF. The CDR3, as DNA: TGTGCCAGCAGCTTAACCGGAGGTGGGTCGAGCTCCTACAATGAGCAGTTCTTC. The gene calls are TRBV7-3 and TRBJ2-1, with D possibly matching TRBD2 (5 bases). V dropped 0 bases and J dropped 0 bases, with 15 bases sitting between them. There are 18 residues in the CDR3. Germline V gene data show CDR1 as SGHTA and CDR2 as FQGTGA.

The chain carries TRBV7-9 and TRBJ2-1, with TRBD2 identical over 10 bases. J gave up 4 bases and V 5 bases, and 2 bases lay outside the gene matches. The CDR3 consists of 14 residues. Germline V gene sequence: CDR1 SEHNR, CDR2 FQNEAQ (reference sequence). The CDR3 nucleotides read TGTGCCAGCAGCCCAGCGGGAGGGTACAATGAGCAGTTCTTC. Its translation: CASSPAGGYNEQFF.

The DNA of the CDR3 is TGTGCCAGCAGTTACGGGACGGGAGGGACAGATACGCAGTATTTT. This encodes CASSYGTGGTDTQYF. The chain combines TRBV6-5 with TRBJ2-3, with 8 bases aligning to TRBD2. Germline V gene sequence: CDR1 MNHEY, CDR2 SVGAGI. The CDR3 consists of 15 residues. V dropped 2 bases and J dropped 3; count of bases not matched to a gene: 4.

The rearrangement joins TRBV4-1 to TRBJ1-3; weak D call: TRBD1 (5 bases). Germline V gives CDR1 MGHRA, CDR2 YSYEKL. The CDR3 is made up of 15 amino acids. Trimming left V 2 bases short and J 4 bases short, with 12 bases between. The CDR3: CASSQQGGIGNTIYF. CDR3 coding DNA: TGCGCCAGCAGCCAACAGGGTGGAATAGGAAACACCATATATTTT.

The CDR3 protein is CASSPGLEGNEQFF. For the CDR3, the DNA is TGTGCCAGCAGCCCGGGACTAGAGGGCAATGAGCAGTTCTTC. V and J are TRBV27 and TRBJ2-1; 8 nucleotides line up with TRBD2. This CDR3 is built from 14 residues. Germline loops: CDR1 MNHEY, CDR2 SMNVEV (reference sequence). Losses at the gene ends were 6 bases for V and 6 bases for J; bases not matched to a gene: 7.

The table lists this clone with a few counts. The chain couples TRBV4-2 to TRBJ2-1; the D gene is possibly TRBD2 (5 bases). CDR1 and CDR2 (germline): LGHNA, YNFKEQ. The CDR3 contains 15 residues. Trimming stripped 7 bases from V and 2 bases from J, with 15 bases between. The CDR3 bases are TGTGCCAGCACCCCGGAGGCAGGCCCCTACAATGAGCAGTTCTTC. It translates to CASTPEAGPYNEQFF.

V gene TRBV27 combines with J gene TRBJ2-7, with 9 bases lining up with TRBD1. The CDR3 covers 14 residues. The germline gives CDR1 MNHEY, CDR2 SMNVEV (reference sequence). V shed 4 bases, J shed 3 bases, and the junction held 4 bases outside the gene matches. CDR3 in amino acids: CASSSRTGVYEQYF. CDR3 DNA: TGTGCCAGCAGTTCGAGGACAGGGGTCTACGAGCAGTACTTC.

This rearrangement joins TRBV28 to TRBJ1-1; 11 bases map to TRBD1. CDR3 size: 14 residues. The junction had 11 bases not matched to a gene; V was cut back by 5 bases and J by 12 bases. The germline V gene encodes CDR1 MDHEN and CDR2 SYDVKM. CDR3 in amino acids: CASSPQPGQGVSFF. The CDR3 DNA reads TGTGCCAGCAGTCCTCAACCGGGACAGGGGGTATCTTTCTTT.

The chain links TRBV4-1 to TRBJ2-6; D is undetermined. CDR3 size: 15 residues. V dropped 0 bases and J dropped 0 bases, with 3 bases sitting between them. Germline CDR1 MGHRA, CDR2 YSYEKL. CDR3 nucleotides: TGCGCCAGCAGCCAAGACATCTCTGGGGCCAACGTCCTGACTTTC. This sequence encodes CASSQDISGANVLTF.

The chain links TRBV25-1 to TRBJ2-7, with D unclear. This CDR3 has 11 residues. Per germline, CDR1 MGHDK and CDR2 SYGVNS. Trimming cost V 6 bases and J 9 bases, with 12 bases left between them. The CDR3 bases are TGTGCCAGCAGCCTCAGTAACCGGCAGTACTTC. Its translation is CASSLSNRQYF.

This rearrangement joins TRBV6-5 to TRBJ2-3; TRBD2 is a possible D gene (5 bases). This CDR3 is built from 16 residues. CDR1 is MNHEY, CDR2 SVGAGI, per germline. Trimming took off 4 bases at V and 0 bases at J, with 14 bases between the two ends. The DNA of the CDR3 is TGTGCCAGCAGTTGGGGAGTGGGCAGTAGCACAGATACGCAGTATTTT. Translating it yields CASSWGVGSSTDTQYF.

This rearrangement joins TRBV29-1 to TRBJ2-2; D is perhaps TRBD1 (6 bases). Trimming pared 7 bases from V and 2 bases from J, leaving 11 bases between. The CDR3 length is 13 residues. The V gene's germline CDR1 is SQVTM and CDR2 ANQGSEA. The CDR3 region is CSGRGGNTGELFF. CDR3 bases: TGCAGCGGGAGAGGGGGTAACACCGGGGAGCTGTTTTTT.

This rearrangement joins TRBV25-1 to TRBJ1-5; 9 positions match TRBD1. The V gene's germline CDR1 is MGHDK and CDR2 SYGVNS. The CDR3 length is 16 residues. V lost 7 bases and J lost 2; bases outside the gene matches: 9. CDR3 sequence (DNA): TGTGCCAGCACCCAGGGGGGGGACAGGGGCAATCAGCCCCAGCATTTT. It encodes CASTQGGDRGNQPQHF. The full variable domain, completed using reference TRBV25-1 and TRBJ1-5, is EADIYQTPRYLVIGTGKKITLECSQTMGHDKMYWYQQDPGMELHLIHYSYGVNSTEKGDLSSESTVSRIRTEHFPLTLESARPSHTSQYLCASTQGGDRGNQPQHFGDGTRLSIL.

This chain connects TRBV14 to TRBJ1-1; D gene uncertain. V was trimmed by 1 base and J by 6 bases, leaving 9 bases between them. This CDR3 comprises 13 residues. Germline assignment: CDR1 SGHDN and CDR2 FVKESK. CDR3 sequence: CASSQAAAAEAFF. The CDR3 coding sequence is TGTGCCAGCAGCCAAGCGGCGGCTGCTGAAGCTTTCTTT.

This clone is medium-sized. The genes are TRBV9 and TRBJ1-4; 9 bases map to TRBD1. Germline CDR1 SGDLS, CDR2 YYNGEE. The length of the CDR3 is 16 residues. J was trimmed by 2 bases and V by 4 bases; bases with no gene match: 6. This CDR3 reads CASSPGTGTTNEKLFF. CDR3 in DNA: TGTGCCAGCAGCCCGGGGACAGGGACCACTAATGAAAAACTGTTTTTT.

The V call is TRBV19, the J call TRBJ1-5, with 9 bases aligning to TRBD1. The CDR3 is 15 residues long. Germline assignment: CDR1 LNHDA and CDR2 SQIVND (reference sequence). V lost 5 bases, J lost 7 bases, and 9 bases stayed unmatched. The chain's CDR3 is CASSPGDREGQPQHF. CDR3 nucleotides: TGTGCCAGTAGTCCCGGGGACAGGGAGGGCCAGCCCCAGCATTTT.

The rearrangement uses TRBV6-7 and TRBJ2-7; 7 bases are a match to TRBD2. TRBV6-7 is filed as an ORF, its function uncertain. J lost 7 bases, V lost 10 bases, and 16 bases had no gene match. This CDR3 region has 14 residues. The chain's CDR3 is CAILGGRAEWEQYF. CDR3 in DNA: TGTGCCATCCTGGGGGGGAGGGCGGAATGGGAGCAGTACTTC.

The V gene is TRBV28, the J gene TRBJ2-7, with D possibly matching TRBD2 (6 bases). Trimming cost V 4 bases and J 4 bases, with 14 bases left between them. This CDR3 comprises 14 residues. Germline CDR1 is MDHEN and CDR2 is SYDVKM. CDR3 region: CASSYGLAAYEQYF. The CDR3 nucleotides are TGTGCCAGCAGTTACGGGTTAGCGGCTTACGAGCAGTACTTC.

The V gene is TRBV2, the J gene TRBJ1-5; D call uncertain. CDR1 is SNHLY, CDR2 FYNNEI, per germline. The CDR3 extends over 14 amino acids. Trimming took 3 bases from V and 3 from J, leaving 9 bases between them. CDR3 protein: CASSDLGPNQPQHF. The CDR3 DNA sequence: TGTGCCAGCAGTGATTTGGGCCCCAATCAGCCCCAGCATTTT.

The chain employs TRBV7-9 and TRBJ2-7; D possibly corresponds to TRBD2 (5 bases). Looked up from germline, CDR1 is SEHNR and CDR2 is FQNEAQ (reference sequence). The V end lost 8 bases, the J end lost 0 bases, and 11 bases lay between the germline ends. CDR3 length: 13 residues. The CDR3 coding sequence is TGTGCCAGCGGGCGGGCTAGCTCCTACGAGCAGTACTTC. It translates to CASGRASSYEQYF.

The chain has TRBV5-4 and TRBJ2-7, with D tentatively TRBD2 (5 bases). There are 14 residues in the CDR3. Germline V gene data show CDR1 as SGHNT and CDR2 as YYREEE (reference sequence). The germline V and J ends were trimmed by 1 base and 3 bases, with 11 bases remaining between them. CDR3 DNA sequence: TGTGCCAGCAGCTTGCCAAATCGGGACTACGAGCAGTACTTC. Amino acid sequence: CASSLPNRDYEQYF. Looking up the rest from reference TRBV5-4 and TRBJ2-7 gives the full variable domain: ETGVTQSPTHLIKTRGQQVTLRCSSQSGHNTVSWYQQALGQGPQFIFQYYREEENGRGNFPPRFSGLQFPNYSSELNVNALELDDSALYLCASSLPNRDYEQYFGPGTRLTVT.

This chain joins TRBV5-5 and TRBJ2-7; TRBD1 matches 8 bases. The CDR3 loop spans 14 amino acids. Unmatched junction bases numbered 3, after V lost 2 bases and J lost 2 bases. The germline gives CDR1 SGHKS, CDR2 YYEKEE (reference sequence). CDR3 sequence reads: CASSLGTGPYEQYF. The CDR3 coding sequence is TGTGCCAGCAGCTTAGGGACAGGCCCCTACGAGCAGTACTTC.

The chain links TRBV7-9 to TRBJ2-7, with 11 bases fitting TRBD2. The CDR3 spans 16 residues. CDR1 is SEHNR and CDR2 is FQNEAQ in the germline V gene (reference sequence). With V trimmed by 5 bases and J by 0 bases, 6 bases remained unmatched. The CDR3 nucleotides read TGTGCCAGCAGCATACGACTAGCGGGAAGCTCCTACGAGCAGTACTTC. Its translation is CASSIRLAGSSYEQYF.

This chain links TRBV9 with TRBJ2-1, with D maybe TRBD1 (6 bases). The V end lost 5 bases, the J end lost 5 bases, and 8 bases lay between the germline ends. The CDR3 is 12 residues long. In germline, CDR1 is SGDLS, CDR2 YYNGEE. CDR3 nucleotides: TGTGCCAGCAGGGGGACAAACAATGAGCAGTTCTTC. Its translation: CASRGTNNEQFF.